The rows below give T cell receptor beta chains drawn from one sample of a study of CD8+CD57+ T cells in acquired aplastic anemia. TCRdb fed the reads into MiXCR, producing one record per CDR3 protein. The table lists 200,000 or so distinct CDR3 sequences, 65% of them singletons. Sequences were obtained from sorted CD4+, CD8+, or CD8+CD57+ T cells (not recorded which) from PBMCs. These receptors originate from a human donor with aplastic anemia. The CDR3 runs from the conserved cysteine through the conserved F or W. D genes are given only for firm matches. Rows may omit the clone size; those that give it use once, few, many or a size class.

CDR3aa,CDR3nt,d_gene,len,v_gene,abundance,j_gene
CASRLTLSSSEQYF,TGTGCCAGCAGACTGACACTATCTTCCTCCGAGCAGTACTTC,-,14,TRBV7-2,-,TRBJ2-7
CASSLRGQAGETQYF,TGTGCCAGCAGCTTAAGGGGACAGGCGGGAGAGACCCAGTACTTC,TRBD1,15,TRBV7-8,-,TRBJ2-5
CATGTGASGLNYGYTF,TGTGCCACCGGGACAGGGGCCAGCGGGCTAAACTATGGCTACACCTTC,TRBD1,16,TRBV2,once,TRBJ1-2
CASSFNRGSNSGNTIYF,TGTGCCAGCAGCTTCAACAGGGGGTCTAATTCTGGAAACACCATATATTTT,TRBD1,17,TRBV7-9,-,TRBJ1-3
CASSLISGNSYEQYF,TGTGCCAGCAGCTTAATAAGCGGCAACTCCTACGAGCAGTACTTC,-,15,TRBV7-2,-,TRBJ2-7
CASSLVPYQETQYF,TGTGCCAGCAGCTTAGTTCCGTACCAAGAGACCCAGTACTTC,-,14,TRBV7-2,-,TRBJ2-5
CSVGGQGAGNTEAFF,TGCAGCGTTGGGGGACAGGGGGCCGGAAACACTGAAGCTTTCTTT,TRBD1,15,TRBV29-1,few,TRBJ1-1
CSARPIGLAQQFF,TGCAGTGCTAGACCGATAGGACTAGCCCAGCAGTTCTTC,TRBD2,13,TRBV20-1,-,TRBJ2-1
CASSPPGRFVYEQYF,TGTGCCAGCAGCCCCCCCGGTCGGTTCGTCTACGAGCAGTACTTC,-,15,TRBV7-8,-,TRBJ2-7
CASSEVGDAETQYF,TGTGCCAGCAGTGAAGTGGGGGACGCAGAGACCCAGTACTTC,-,14,TRBV25-1,-,TRBJ2-5
CSARRQGLSDTQYF,TGCAGTGCTAGGCGTCAGGGATTGTCAGATACGCAGTATTTT,-,14,TRBV20-1,-,TRBJ2-3
CASSEVLTGNYGYTF,TGTGCCAGCAGTGAAGTCCTGACAGGGAACTATGGCTACACCTTC,TRBD1,15,TRBV6-1,-,TRBJ1-2
CASSLTGRTIEQFF,TGTGCCAGCAGCTTGACAGGTAGAACAATTGAGCAGTTCTTC,-,14,TRBV7-2,-,TRBJ2-1
CASSQTWNTEAFF,TGTGCCAGCAGTCAAACATGGAACACTGAAGCTTTCTTT,-,13,TRBV12-3/TRBV12-4,-,TRBJ1-1
CASKGRSYEQYF,TGTGCCAGCAAGGGCAGGTCGTACGAGCAGTACTTC,-,12,TRBV2,-,TRBJ2-7
CASSMTEQETQYF,TGTGCCAGTAGCATGACAGAACAAGAGACCCAGTACTTC,-,13,TRBV19,-,TRBJ2-5
CASSPRDGSTDEQYF,TGTGCCAGTAGTCCGAGGGACGGGTCAACGGACGAGCAGTACTTC,-,15,TRBV19,-,TRBJ2-7
CASTNSGARKLFF,TGTGCCAGCACCAACTCAGGGGCCCGAAAACTGTTTTTT,-,13,TRBV11-2,-,TRBJ1-4